These T cell receptor beta chains were read from a single sample in a study of cytomegalovirus exposure and HLA in healthy donors. Profiled with immunoSEQ multiplex PCR; TCRdb holds only in-frame clones, not every one. This repertoire shows about 130,000 clones, approximately 79% found once; its top ten account for 4.3%. The sample was PBMCs. These receptors were obtained from a man younger than 35 in good health and CMV-seropositive. Each CDR3 is given with its conserved first and last residue. D genes are given only for firm matches. Not all rows give a size; the values are once, few, many and, for expanded clones, a class.

cdr3_length	clone_size	v_call	d_call	j_call	cdr3_nt	cdr3_aa
16	few	TRBV19	NA	TRBJ2-1	TGTGCCAGTAAGCCCGATAGGGTCAGGGGAAGGAATGAGCAGTTCTTC	CASKPDRVRGRNEQFF
19	NA	TRBV12-2	NA	TRBJ2-1	TGTGCAAGTCGCTTAGCGTATGGTAGCGGGAGAAGCTCCTACAATGAGCAGTTCTTC	CASRLAYGSGRSSYNEQFF
16	NA	TRBV5-1	TRBD1	TRBJ2-6	TGCGCCAGCCATCTTTCTACAGGGGCTGGGGCCAACGTCCTGACTTTC	CASHLSTGAGANVLTF
12	NA	TRBV30	NA	TRBJ2-7	TGTGCCTGGAGTCCGTCTCACTACGAGCAGTACTTC	CAWSPSHYEQYF
13	NA	TRBV28	NA	TRBJ2-7	TGTGCCAGCAGTAGGGGTGCATCCTACGAGCAGTACTTC	CASSRGASYEQYF
14	NA	TRBV7-9	TRBD1	TRBJ2-1	TGTGCCAGCAGCTTTGGGACAGGCGGCAATGAGCAGTTCTTC	CASSFGTGGNEQFF
15	NA	TRBV4-1	NA	TRBJ2-7	TGCGCCAGCAGCCAAGGACAAGGCCTGGGCTACGAGCAGTACTTC	CASSQGQGLGYEQYF
16	NA	TRBV5-5	NA	TRBJ1-1	TGTGCCAGCAGCTCAGTACCGGAGCTTGGGAGGACTGAAGCTTTCTTT	CASSSVPELGRTEAFF
16	NA	TRBV2	NA	TRBJ2-5	TGTGCCAGCGATCAGGACTCGCGGGGAACTATACCTAATCTGTACTTC	CASDQDSRGTIPNLYF
15	NA	TRBV7-9	NA	TRBJ2-5	TGTGCCAGCAGCTTATTCAGAGCGGGTCTAGAGACCCAGTACTTC	CASSLFRAGLETQYF
14	NA	TRBV27	NA	TRBJ1-1	TGTGCCAGCAGTTTAAGAGGGTTGAACACTGAAGCTTTCTTT	CASSLRGLNTEAFF
13	few	TRBV7-2	TRBD1	TRBJ2-7	TGTGCCAGCAGCTTCGACAGGGGTGACGAGCAGTACTTC	CASSFDRGDEQYF
12	NA	TRBV7-6	NA	TRBJ2-3	TGTGCCAGCAGCCGAAACAAAGATACGCAGTATTTT	CASSRNKDTQYF
14	NA	TRBV30	NA	TRBJ2-2	TGTGCCTGGAGTGTAATAGCGAACACCGGGGAGCTGTTTTTT	CAWSVIANTGELFF
15	NA	TRBV30	TRBD1	TRBJ2-7	TGTGCCTGGACCCCGGGACAGATTTCTTCCTACGAGCAGTACTTC	CAWTPGQISSYEQYF
16	NA	TRBV27	TRBD1	TRBJ2-1	TGTGCCAGCACCATATATCCCGGACAGGGGTACAATGAGCAGTTCTTC	CASTIYPGQGYNEQFF
11	NA	TRBV28	NA	TRBJ2-7	TGTGCCAGCAGTAACAGGGCCGAGCAGTACTTC	CASSNRAEQYF
18	NA	TRBV9	TRBD2	TRBJ2-3	TGTGCCAGCAGCGCCCACACCCCCGCTGCGGGGGTGACAGATACGCAGTATTTT	CASSAHTPAAGVTDTQYF
15	NA	TRBV6-6	NA	TRBJ1-3	TGTGCCAGCAGGGGCCGGGACGCGGGAAGAAACACCATATATTTT	CASRGRDAGRNTIYF
13	NA	TRBV5-6	NA	TRBJ2-6	TGTGCCAGCAGCTTTGGCGGGGCCAACGTCCTGACTTTC	CASSFGGANVLTF
20	once	TRBV5-1	TRBD2	TRBJ2-2	TGCGCCAGCAGCTTGTCGGGACTAGCGGGGGAGTTGGGGAACACCGGGGAGCTGTTTTTT	CASSLSGLAGELGNTGELFF
16	few	TRBV27	NA	TRBJ2-2	TGTGCCAGCAGTTTAGGGGGAGTGGCGGGAACCGGGGAGCTGTTTTTT	CASSLGGVAGTGELFF
12	NA	TRBV19	NA	TRBJ2-7	TGTGCCAGTTCACAGGGAAGGTGGGAGCAGTACTTC	CASSQGRWEQYF
17	NA	TRBV6-4	TRBD1	TRBJ1-2	TGTGCCAGCAGGCCACAGGGGGCTTTCCAGGCCTTGAATGGCTACACCTTC	CASRPQGAFQALNGYTF
14	once	TRBV7-2	NA	TRBJ1-5	TGTGCCAGCAGCTCGGAACTCGGAGGGCAGCCCCAGCATTTT	CASSSELGGQPQHF
17	NA	TRBV4-1	NA	TRBJ2-3	TGCGCCAGCAGCCAAGATAGGGGGTCGACGGTATCAGATACGCAGTATTTT	CASSQDRGSTVSDTQYF
16	NA	TRBV6-1	TRBD1	TRBJ2-7	TGTGCCAGCAGTGAAGAAGGGGGACAGGGGGCCTACGAGCAGTACTTC	CASSEEGGQGAYEQYF
15	NA	TRBV7-2	NA	TRBJ1-4	TGTGCCAGCAGCCCCCAGAGGGCTCTAAATGAAAAACTGTTTTTT	CASSPQRALNEKLFF
15	NA	TRBV27	NA	TRBJ1-5	TGTGCCAGCAGCCGGGGGGGTTTCAGCAATCAGCCCCAGCATTTT	CASSRGGFSNQPQHF
12	few	TRBV5-6	NA	TRBJ1-1	TGTGCCAGCAGCTTCAATCCCACTGAAGCTTTCTTT	CASSFNPTEAFF
14	NA	TRBV28	TRBD2	TRBJ2-1	TGTGCCAGCAGTTTAGCGGGAGGGAACAATGAGCAGTTCTTC	CASSLAGGNNEQFF
15	NA	TRBV5-4	NA	TRBJ1-5	TGTGCCAGCAGCCCGGACGGAGGGGGCAATCAGCCCCAGCATTTT	CASSPDGGGNQPQHF
16	NA	TRBV6-5	NA	TRBJ1-5	TGTGCCAGCAGTTCCCGCCCCGGGAGGGGCAATCAGCCCCAGCATTTT	CASSSRPGRGNQPQHF
18	NA	TRBV27	NA	TRBJ2-7	TGTGCCAGCAGTTTATCGTACCGGGAGCCATTTCCCTCCTACGAGCAGTACTTC	CASSLSYREPFPSYEQYF
15	NA	TRBV28	NA	TRBJ1-4	TGTGCCAGCAGCCTCGTGGGGCAGGGCGGTGAAAAACTGTTTTTT	CASSLVGQGGEKLFF
10	NA	TRBV29-1	NA	TRBJ2-1	TGCAGCGGTCGGGTCAATGAGCAGTTCTTC	CSGRVNEQFF
15	once	TRBV4-1	NA	TRBJ1-6	TGCGCCAGCAGCCAAGCTAGGACAGACAATTCACCCCTCCACTTT	CASSQARTDNSPLHF
11	NA	TRBV30	NA	TRBJ2-2	TGTGCCTGGAGTGATACAGGGGAGCTGTTTTTT	CAWSDTGELFF
16	NA	TRBV27	TRBD1	TRBJ1-1	TGTGCCAGCAGTTCATCCGACAGGGGGATGAACACTGAAGCTTTCTTT	CASSSSDRGMNTEAFF
15	NA	TRBV6-5	TRBD2	TRBJ2-3	TGTGCCAGCAGACCCCCTCGCGGGAGTGCAGATACGCAGTATTTT	CASRPPRGSADTQYF
15	NA	TRBV14	TRBD2	TRBJ2-7	TGTGCCAGCAGCCAATGGTCTAGCGGGGGTTACGAGCAGTACTTC	CASSQWSSGGYEQYF
14	NA	TRBV18	TRBD1	TRBJ1-1	TGTGCCAGCTCACCCTCGGGACAGGGGATTGAAGCTTTCTTT	CASSPSGQGIEAFF
15	NA	TRBV10-3	TRBD2	TRBJ2-3	TGTGCCATCAGTGCGCGGGGGGCGGGCCGGGATACGCAGTATTTT	CAISARGAGRDTQYF
14	NA	TRBV27	TRBD1	TRBJ2-7	TGTGCCAGCAGTCGACAGGGGGCTTCCTACGAGCAGTACTTC	CASSRQGASYEQYF
15	few	TRBV6-5	TRBD1	TRBJ1-3	TGTGCCAGCAGTCCCGACAGGGGTTCTGGAAACACCATATATTTT	CASSPDRGSGNTIYF
16	NA	TRBV4-1	TRBD2	TRBJ2-7	TGCGCCAGCAGCCAAGTGGGAGGGTATGCTTCCTACGAGCAGTACTTC	CASSQVGGYASYEQYF
14	NA	TRBV28	TRBD1	TRBJ2-7	TGTGCCAGCAGTGTGTCCGGGACAGTCTACGAGCAGTACTTC	CASSVSGTVYEQYF
15	NA	TRBV7-3	TRBD2	TRBJ2-7	TGTGCCAGCAGCCTTACGCCGACTAGCGGGAACGAGCAGTACTTC	CASSLTPTSGNEQYF
17	NA	TRBV5-6	TRBD2	TRBJ2-1	TGTGCCAGCAGCTTGGACGGGGGGGCAAGCTCCTACAATGAGCAGTTCTTC	CASSLDGGASSYNEQFF
16	NA	TRBV2	NA	TRBJ2-1	TGTGCCAGCAGTGAACGAGGGGGAAGCTCCTACAATGAGCAGTTCTTC	CASSERGGSSYNEQFF
16	once	TRBV18	TRBD2	TRBJ2-7	TGTGCCAGCTCACCCCGGACTAGCGGAAGCTCCTACGAGCAGTACTTC	CASSPRTSGSSYEQYF
12	NA	TRBV19	NA	TRBJ2-1	TGTGCCAGTAGTATAGCCGGCAATGAGCAGTTCTTC	CASSIAGNEQFF
14	NA	TRBV5-8	TRBD1	TRBJ2-1	TGTGCCAGCAGCTTCTCGGACAGGGAGAATGAGCAGTTCTTC	CASSFSDRENEQFF